These T cell receptor beta chains were read from a single sample in a study of post-analysis software for immune sequencing data. TCRdb re-called the PCR reads with MiXCR, one entry per CDR3 protein. The sample carries hundreds of thousands of distinct CDR3 sequences, roughly 27% recorded once. Input material: blood. The origin of the receptors is a girl under 18 with multiple sclerosis. Both conserved end residues are part of each CDR3. A D gene is named only where the DNA matches it firmly. Size values are once, few and many counts, or a class for expanded clones, and some rows have none.

TRBJ2-7 | 12 | TRBV12-3/TRBV12-4 | NA | NA | TGTGCCAGCAGTTTAGGGGGCCACGAGCAGTACTTC | CASSLGGHEQYF
TRBJ2-5 | 15 | TRBV6-6 | NA | NA | TGTGCCAGCAGTTACTCAGGGGGGAGGTTGGAGACCCAGTACTTC | CASSYSGGRLETQYF
TRBJ2-1 | 13 | TRBV7-2 | NA | TRBD2 | TGTGCCAGCAGCTCAGCGGGGTCGAATGAGCAGTTCTTC | CASSSAGSNEQFF
TRBJ2-1 | 15 | TRBV7-2 | few | NA | TGTGCCAGCAGCTTAGAAGTCTACTCCTACAATGAGCAGTTCTTC | CASSLEVYSYNEQFF
TRBJ1-5 | 13 | TRBV7-8 | NA | NA | TGTGCCAGCAGCTCGAGAGGGGATCAGCCCCAGCATTTT | CASSSRGDQPQHF
TRBJ2-3 | 15 | TRBV29-1 | many | TRBD1 | TGCAGCGTTGAAGGACAGGGGCTCGGGTCAGATACGCAGTATTTT | CSVEGQGLGSDTQYF
TRBJ2-1 | 15 | TRBV4-3 | few | NA | TGCGCCAGCAGCCAAGACAGGGACTCCTACAATGAGCAGTTCTTC | CASSQDRDSYNEQFF
TRBJ1-2 | 15 | TRBV29-1 | NA | TRBD1 | TGCAGCGTTGAAAGGGGGCAGACAGCTAACTATGGCTACACCTTC | CSVERGQTANYGYTF
TRBJ2-1 | 12 | TRBV7-2 | NA | NA | TGTGCCAGCAGCTTATCGAATAGGGAGCAGTTCTTC | CASSLSNREQFF
TRBJ2-1 | 13 | TRBV12-3/TRBV12-4 | NA | NA | TGTGCCAGCAGCCCCGGCGCCGCGGAGACCCAGTTCTTC | CASSPGAAETQFF
TRBJ2-3 | 16 | TRBV28 | NA | NA | TGTGCCAGCAGTCGTCAAAGAGGCTTAAGCACAGATACGCAGTATTTT | CASSRQRGLSTDTQYF
TRBJ2-1 | 17 | TRBV5-1 | NA | TRBD1 | TGCGCCAGCAGCTTCTCGATAAGGGACAGGGGGAGCAATGAGCAGTTCTTC | CASSFSIRDRGSNEQFF
TRBJ1-5 | 14 | TRBV3-1 | NA | NA | TGTGACAGCAGCCAGTTGTGGAGCAATCAGCCCCAGCATTTT | CDSSQLWSNQPQHF
TRBJ2-7 | 19 | TRBV3-1 | NA | TRBD2 | TGTGCCAGCGATCGAACCGTAGCGGGAGTCCCTGGGACCTCCTACGAGCAGTACTTC | CASDRTVAGVPGTSYEQYF
TRBJ2-3 | 16 | TRBV7-2 | few | NA | TGTGCCAGCAGCTTAGCTGCAGCATCTAGGGCAGATACGCAGTATTTT | CASSLAAASRADTQYF
TRBJ2-1 | 16 | TRBV29-1 | few | TRBD1 | TGCAGCTCCGAAAGTCCGGGACAGAGCTCCTACAATGAGCAGTTCTTC | CSSESPGQSSYNEQFF
TRBJ2-7 | 13 | TRBV6-6 | NA | NA | TGTGCCAGCAGTTACTCCTCACGGTACGAGCAGTACTTC | CASSYSSRYEQYF
TRBJ2-7 | 14 | TRBV5-4 | few | NA | TGTGCCAGCAGCTTACGGGTGGGAGTGTACGAGCAGTACTTC | CASSLRVGVYEQYF
TRBJ2-1 | 16 | TRBV7-2 | NA | TRBD2 | TGTGCCAGCAGCTTAGCTGGGACTAGCGGGAGCTATGAGCAGTTCTTC | CASSLAGTSGSYEQFF
TRBJ2-5 | 12 | TRBV5-1 | NA | NA | TGCGCCAGCAGCTGGAGCCAAGAGATCCAGTACTTC | CASSWSQEIQYF
TRBJ2-5 | 15 | TRBV10-3 | NA | TRBD2 | TGTGCCATCAGTGAGGCCAGCGGGAGAGGAGAGACCCAGTACTTC | CAISEASGRGETQYF
TRBJ1-6 | 15 | TRBV5-1 | NA | TRBD1 | TGCGCCAGCAGGGAAGGGACAGGTCGGGATTCACCCCTCCACTTT | CASREGTGRDSPLHF
TRBJ2-1 | 13 | TRBV10-2 | few | TRBD2 | TGCGCCAGCACTAGCGGGACCACTGATGAGCAGTTCTTC | CASTSGTTDEQFF
TRBJ2-1 | 15 | TRBV25-1 | NA | TRBD2 | TGTGCCAGCACTACGGGACTAGCGGGAGAAGGTGAGCAGTTCTTC | CASTTGLAGEGEQFF
TRBJ2-3 | 12 | TRBV2 | NA | TRBD2 | TGTGCCAGCACCGTGGGACTAGCCACGCAGTATTTT | CASTVGLATQYF
TRBJ2-3 | 11 | TRBV20-1 | few | NA | TGCAGTGCTAGCCTCCAAGATACGCAGTATTTT | CSASLQDTQYF
TRBJ2-2 | 16 | TRBV5-1 | NA | NA | TGCGCCAGCAGCCGGTTCCGGGCCCCGAACACCGGGGAGCTGTTTTTT | CASSRFRAPNTGELFF
TRBJ1-6 | 12 | TRBV4-1 | many | NA | TGCGCCAGCAGCCTTGGGAATTCACCCCTCCACTTT | CASSLGNSPLHF
TRBJ2-7 | 12 | TRBV6-2/TRBV6-3 | few | NA | TGTGCCAGCACACGGACGAAGCACGAGCAGTACTTC | CASTRTKHEQYF
TRBJ2-5 | 14 | TRBV28 | many | TRBD2 | TGTGCCAGCAGTTTAGGAGCGGGGCAAGAGACCCAGTACTTC | CASSLGAGQETQYF
TRBJ2-1 | 18 | TRBV10-3 | NA | TRBD2 | TGTGCCATCAGCTCTGGGCTAGCGGGGGAGACGCTGGGGAATGAGCAGTTCTTC | CAISSGLAGETLGNEQFF
TRBJ2-7 | 15 | TRBV6-5 | NA | NA | TGTGCCAGCAGCGGCCTCGGGACACAGGTGGACGAGCAGTACTTC | CASSGLGTQVDEQYF
TRBJ2-5 | 15 | TRBV7-2 | few | NA | TGTGCCAGCAGCTTACGTCCGACAGGCTTGGAGACCCAGTACTTC | CASSLRPTGLETQYF
TRBJ2-3 | 15 | TRBV14 | NA | TRBD2 | TGTGCCAGCAGCTTTCAACTAGCGAATGGAGATACGCAGTATTTT | CASSFQLANGDTQYF
TRBJ2-5 | 15 | TRBV5-1 | few | NA | TGCGCCACCCGGCCGTGGGGGTCGTACCAAGAGACCCAGTACTTC | CATRPWGSYQETQYF
TRBJ2-4 | 15 | TRBV7-8 | few | NA | TGTGCCAGCAGCTTATGGATCAGGGACAAAAACATTCAGTACTTC | CASSLWIRDKNIQYF
TRBJ2-1 | 16 | TRBV7-2 | NA | TRBD1 | TGTGCCAGCAGCACCGGGACAGGCCAGTCCTACAATGAGCAGTTCTTC | CASSTGTGQSYNEQFF
TRBJ1-1 | 13 | TRBV29-1 | NA | NA | TGCAGCGCTTACAGGGCAATGGACACTGAAGCTTTCTTT | CSAYRAMDTEAFF
TRBJ2-4 | 13 | TRBV12-3/TRBV12-4 | NA | NA | TGTGCCAGCAGCCTGATGGGATTGGATGAGCAGTACTTC | CASSLMGLDEQYF
TRBJ2-5 | 15 | TRBV5-1 | many | TRBD2 | TGCGCCAGCAGCTTGACGGGAGGGCGTAAAGAGACCCAGTACTTC | CASSLTGGRKETQYF